These T cell receptor beta chains were read from a single sample in a study of metastatic and nonmetastatic thyroid tumors. TCRdb recomputed clones from the PCR reads via MiXCR. The sample includes tens of thousands of clones, less than 20% of them seen just once. Sequenced: blood. These receptors were collected from a female donor with papillary thyroid cancer or a benign thyroid nodule (not recorded which). Some clones in this sample may be carry-over from other donors' samples. Each CDR3 is given with its conserved first and last residue. The order of the fields is J gene, clone size, V gene, D gene, CDR3 protein, CDR3 DNA. D genes are given only for firm matches. Clone size is stated in some rows and not others, as once, few, many or a class when expanded.

J gene: TRBJ2-3; clone size: many; V gene: TRBV7-2; D gene: NA; CDR3 protein: CASSLARGRLTDTQYF; CDR3 DNA: TGTGCCAGCAGCTTAGCTCGAGGGCGACTCACAGATACGCAGTATTTT
J gene: TRBJ2-7; clone size: many; V gene: TRBV27; D gene: NA; CDR3 protein: CASRLKPNPLSAYEQYF; CDR3 DNA: TGTGCCAGCAGGCTCAAACCGAACCCCCTTAGTGCCTACGAGCAGTACTTC
J gene: TRBJ2-1; clone size: NA; V gene: TRBV7-3; D gene: TRBD2; CDR3 protein: CASSPTRGPGRDNEQFF; CDR3 DNA: TGTGCCAGCAGCCCAACACGTGGGCCAGGGAGGGACAATGAGCAGTTCTTC
J gene: TRBJ2-7; clone size: many; V gene: TRBV7-2; D gene: TRBD2; CDR3 protein: CASSLGAGTSSYEQYF; CDR3 DNA: TGTGCCAGCAGCTTAGGAGCGGGGACTAGCTCCTACGAGCAGTACTTC
J gene: TRBJ2-1; clone size: NA; V gene: TRBV6-2/TRBV6-3; D gene: TRBD1; CDR3 protein: CASSYTGEGNEQFF; CDR3 DNA: TGTGCCAGCAGTTATACAGGGGAAGGGAATGAGCAGTTCTTC
J gene: TRBJ1-2; clone size: medium-sized; V gene: TRBV28; D gene: NA; CDR3 protein: CASQLQTGRLSYTF; CDR3 DNA: TGTGCCAGCCAACTCCAAACAGGGCGGTTATCCTACACCTTC
J gene: TRBJ2-2; clone size: medium-sized; V gene: TRBV14; D gene: NA; CDR3 protein: CASSQERNSRYTGELFF; CDR3 DNA: TGTGCCAGCAGCCAAGAGAGAAACAGCAGATACACCGGGGAGCTGTTTTTT
J gene: TRBJ2-1; clone size: many; V gene: TRBV6-1; D gene: TRBD2; CDR3 protein: CASSLSGTKQFF; CDR3 DNA: TGTGCCAGCAGCCTTAGCGGGACCAAGCAGTTCTTC
J gene: TRBJ2-5; clone size: many; V gene: TRBV12-3/TRBV12-4; D gene: TRBD1; CDR3 protein: CASSPGQGPETQYF; CDR3 DNA: TGTGCCAGCAGCCCGGGACAGGGCCCGGAGACCCAGTACTTC
J gene: TRBJ2-5; clone size: many; V gene: TRBV2; D gene: TRBD2; CDR3 protein: CASSGLAGGGQETQYF; CDR3 DNA: TGTGCCAGCAGTGGACTAGCGGGAGGGGGCCAAGAGACCCAGTACTTC
J gene: TRBJ2-7; clone size: many; V gene: TRBV24-1; D gene: TRBD1; CDR3 protein: CATSGGGQGGDEQYF; CDR3 DNA: TGTGCCACCAGTGGTGGGGGACAGGGCGGGGACGAGCAGTACTTC
J gene: TRBJ1-2; clone size: NA; V gene: TRBV28; D gene: TRBD1; CDR3 protein: CASRTGQGDRGYTF; CDR3 DNA: TGTGCCAGCAGGACGGGACAGGGGGATCGTGGCTACACCTTC
J gene: TRBJ2-1; clone size: NA; V gene: TRBV9; D gene: NA; CDR3 protein: CASSVGLSSYNEQFF; CDR3 DNA: TGTGCCAGCAGCGTAGGATTGAGCTCCTACAATGAGCAGTTCTTC
J gene: TRBJ2-4; clone size: NA; V gene: TRBV6-2/TRBV6-3; D gene: NA; CDR3 protein: CASSYGRYGVIQYF; CDR3 DNA: TGTGCCAGCAGTTACGGGCGGTACGGGGTCATTCAGTACTTT
J gene: TRBJ2-1; clone size: many; V gene: TRBV20-1; D gene: NA; CDR3 protein: CSARDTRGEQFF; CDR3 DNA: TGCAGTGCTAGAGATACTCGGGGGGAGCAGTTCTTC
J gene: TRBJ1-5; clone size: NA; V gene: TRBV28; D gene: NA; CDR3 protein: CASSSQGNWDNQPQHF; CDR3 DNA: TGTGCCAGCAGTTCCCAGGGGAATTGGGACAATCAGCCCCAGCATTTT
J gene: TRBJ2-3; clone size: many; V gene: TRBV15; D gene: TRBD2; CDR3 protein: CATSAGLAGGPSTDTQYF; CDR3 DNA: TGTGCCACCAGCGCGGGACTAGCGGGAGGGCCGAGCACAGATACGCAGTATTTT
J gene: TRBJ1-1; clone size: NA; V gene: TRBV20-1; D gene: NA; CDR3 protein: CSARDYGTEKRAFF; CDR3 DNA: TGCAGTGCTAGAGATTATGGGACTGAGAAACGGGCTTTCTTT
J gene: TRBJ1-6; clone size: few; V gene: TRBV19; D gene: TRBD1; CDR3 protein: CATGTGDANGNSSPLHF; CDR3 DNA: TGTGCTACCGGGACAGGGGACGCCAACGGCAATAGTTCACCCCTCCACTTT
J gene: TRBJ2-5; clone size: many; V gene: TRBV3-1; D gene: NA; CDR3 protein: CASSQEDPPRLLEYF; CDR3 DNA: TGTGCCAGCAGCCAAGAGGACCCTCCAAGACTTCTCGAGTACTTC